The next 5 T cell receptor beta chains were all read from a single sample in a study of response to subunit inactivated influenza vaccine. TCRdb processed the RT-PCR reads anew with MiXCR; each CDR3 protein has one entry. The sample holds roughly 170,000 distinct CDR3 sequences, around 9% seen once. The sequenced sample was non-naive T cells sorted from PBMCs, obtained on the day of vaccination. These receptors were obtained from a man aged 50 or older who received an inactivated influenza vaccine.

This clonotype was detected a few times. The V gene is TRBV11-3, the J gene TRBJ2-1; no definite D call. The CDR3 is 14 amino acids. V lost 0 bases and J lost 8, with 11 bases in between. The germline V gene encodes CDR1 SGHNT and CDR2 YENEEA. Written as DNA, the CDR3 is TGTGCCAGCAGCTTAGATCCCCATAGTGATGAGCAGTTCTTC. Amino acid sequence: CASSLDPHSDEQFF. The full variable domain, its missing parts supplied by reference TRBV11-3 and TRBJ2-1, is EAGVVQSPRYKIIEKKQPVAFWCNPISGHNTLYWYLQNLGQGPELLIRYENEEAVDDSQLPKDRFSAERLKGVDSTLKIQPAELGDSAVYLCASSLDPHSDEQFFGPGTRLTVL.

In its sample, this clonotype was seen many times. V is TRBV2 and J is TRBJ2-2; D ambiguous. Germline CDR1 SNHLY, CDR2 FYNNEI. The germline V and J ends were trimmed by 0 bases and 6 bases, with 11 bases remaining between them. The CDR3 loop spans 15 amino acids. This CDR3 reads CASSEASRRAGELFF. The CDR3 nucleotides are TGTGCCAGCAGTGAAGCCTCTCGACGGGCCGGGGAGCTGTTTTTT.

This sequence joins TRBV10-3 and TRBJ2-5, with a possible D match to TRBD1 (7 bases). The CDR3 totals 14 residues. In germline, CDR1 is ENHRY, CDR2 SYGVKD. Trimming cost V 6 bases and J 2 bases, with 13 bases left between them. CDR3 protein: CAIREGGQQETQYF. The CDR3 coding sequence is TGTGCCATCAGGGAGGGGGGACAGCAAGAGACCCAGTACTTC.

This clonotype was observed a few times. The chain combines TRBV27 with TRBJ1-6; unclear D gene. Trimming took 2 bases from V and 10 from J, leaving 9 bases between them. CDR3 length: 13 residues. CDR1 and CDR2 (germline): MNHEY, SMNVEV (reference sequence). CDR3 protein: CASSLVGESPLHF. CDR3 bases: TGTGCCAGCAGTTTAGTTGGTGAATCACCCCTCCACTTT.

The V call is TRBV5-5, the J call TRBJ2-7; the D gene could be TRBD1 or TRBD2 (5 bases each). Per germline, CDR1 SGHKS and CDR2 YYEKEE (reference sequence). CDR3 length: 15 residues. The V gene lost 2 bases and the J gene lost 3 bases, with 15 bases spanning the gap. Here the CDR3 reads CASSFGIQDFYEQYF. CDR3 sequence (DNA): TGTGCCAGCAGCTTTGGCATACAGGACTTCTACGAGCAGTACTTC. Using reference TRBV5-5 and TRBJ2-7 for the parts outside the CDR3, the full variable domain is DAGVTQSPTHLIKTRGQQVTLRCSPISGHKSVSWYQQVLGQGPQFIFQYYEKEERGRGNFPDRFSARQFPNYSSELNVNALLLGDSALYLCASSFGIQDFYEQYFGPGTRLTVT.